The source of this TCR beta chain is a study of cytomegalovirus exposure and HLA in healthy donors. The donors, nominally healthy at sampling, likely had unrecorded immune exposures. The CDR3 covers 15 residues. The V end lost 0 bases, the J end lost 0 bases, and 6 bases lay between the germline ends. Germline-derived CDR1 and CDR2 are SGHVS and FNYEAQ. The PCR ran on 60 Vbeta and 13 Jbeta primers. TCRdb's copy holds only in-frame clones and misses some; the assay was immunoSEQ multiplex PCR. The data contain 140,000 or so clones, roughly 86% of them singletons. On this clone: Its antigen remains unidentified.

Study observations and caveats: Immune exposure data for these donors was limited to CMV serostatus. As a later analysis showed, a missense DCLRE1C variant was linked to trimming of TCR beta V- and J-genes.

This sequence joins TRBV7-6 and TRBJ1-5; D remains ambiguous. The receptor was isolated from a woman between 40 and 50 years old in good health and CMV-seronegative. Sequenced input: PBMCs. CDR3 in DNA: TGTGCCAGCAGCTTAGCAGAGTATAGCAATCAGCCCCAGCATTTT. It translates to CASSLAEYSNQPQHF.